This T cell receptor beta chain stems from a study of CD8+CD57+ T cells in acquired aplastic anemia. The CDR3 extends over 13 amino acids. CDR1 is DFQATT and CDR2 is SNEGSKA in the germline V gene (reference sequence). Unmatched junction bases numbered 5, after V lost 6 bases and J lost 6 bases. General study findings and limits: In CD8+ cells, Simpson's diversity showed no significant difference between patients and controls.

Patients sequenced had flow cytometry evidence of CD8+CD57+ cell expansion. This clonotype occurred many times. Its target is unknown. According to the study, genomic DNA was the template for TCR beta VDJ and CDR3 profiling. In TCRdb, the reads were re-called with MiXCR into one record per CDR3 protein. This sample has hundreds of thousands of distinct CDR3 sequences, with less than 35% found just once. The TCR comes from a human donor with aplastic anemia. The sequencing sample was made of sorted CD4+, CD8+, or CD8+CD57+ T cells (not recorded which) from PBMCs. The chain has TRBV20-1 and TRBJ2-7; 13 bases align to TRBD2. The CDR3 reads CSANRLAGGEQYF. The CDR3 region has the DNA TGCAGTGCCAATCGACTAGCGGGAGGCGAGCAGTACTTC.